A selection of T cell receptor beta chains follows, all from one sample in a study of immune evolution from preneoplasia to lung adenocarcinoma. Produced via immunoSEQ multiplex PCR; TCRdb's table is partial and in-frame only. Of 5,900 or so clones in the sample, 75% to 85% were seen once. The sample consisted of FFPE minimally invasive lung adenocarcinoma tissue. The receptors originated from a person aged 55-85 years with lung adenocarcinoma. Both conserved end residues are part of each CDR3. The D gene is left open where the match is weak. Size is omitted from some rows. Given values are once, few, many or a class for expanded clones.

d_call: NA
cdr3_length: 15
j_call: TRBJ2-1
clone_size: few
v_call: TRBV30
cdr3_aa: CAWSDRLYGGNEQFF
cdr3_nt: TGTGCCTGGAGTGATCGGTTGTATGGGGGGAATGAGCAGTTCTTC

d_call: TRBD1
cdr3_length: 13
j_call: TRBJ1-1
clone_size: NA
v_call: TRBV2
cdr3_aa: CASRTGGGGWAFF
cdr3_nt: TGTGCCAGCAGGACAGGGGGAGGTGGGTGGGCTTTCTTT

d_call: NA
cdr3_length: 11
j_call: TRBJ2-7
clone_size: NA
v_call: TRBV5-1
cdr3_aa: CASSPGGEQYF
cdr3_nt: TGCGCCAGCAGCCCCGGCGGGGAGCAGTACTTC

d_call: NA
cdr3_length: 12
j_call: TRBJ2-7
clone_size: NA
v_call: TRBV29-1
cdr3_aa: CSVGLTMGEQYF
cdr3_nt: TGCAGCGTTGGTCTGACAATGGGCGAGCAGTACTTC

d_call: NA
cdr3_length: 15
j_call: TRBJ1-5
clone_size: few
v_call: TRBV19
cdr3_aa: CASTLFGETNQPQHF
cdr3_nt: TGTGCCAGTACCCTTTTTGGGGAAACCAATCAGCCCCAGCATTTT

d_call: NA
cdr3_length: 14
j_call: TRBJ1-5
clone_size: NA
v_call: TRBV30
cdr3_aa: CAWDRDGGNQPQHF
cdr3_nt: TGTGCCTGGGACCGGGATGGGGGTAATCAGCCCCAGCATTTT

d_call: NA
cdr3_length: 14
j_call: TRBJ2-7
clone_size: NA
v_call: TRBV28
cdr3_aa: CASSFEGFSYEQYF
cdr3_nt: TGTGCCAGCAGTTTTGAGGGGTTCTCCTACGAGCAGTACTTC

d_call: TRBD2
cdr3_length: 15
j_call: TRBJ2-7
clone_size: NA
v_call: TRBV11-2
cdr3_aa: CASSLDGGGRYEQYF
cdr3_nt: TGTGCCAGCAGCTTAGATGGTGGCGGGAGGTACGAGCAGTACTTC

d_call: NA
cdr3_length: 14
j_call: TRBJ2-4
clone_size: NA
v_call: TRBV14
cdr3_aa: CASSRPEAWYIQYF
cdr3_nt: TGTGCCAGCAGCCGACCCGAGGCGTGGTACATTCAGTACTTC

d_call: TRBD2
cdr3_length: 16
j_call: TRBJ2-1
clone_size: NA
v_call: TRBV28
cdr3_aa: CASLTRPSGRGDEQFF
cdr3_nt: TGTGCCAGCCTCACTCGCCCTAGCGGGAGGGGCGATGAGCAGTTCTTC

d_call: NA
cdr3_length: 14
j_call: TRBJ1-4
clone_size: NA
v_call: TRBV19
cdr3_aa: CASSISRANEKLFF
cdr3_nt: TGTGCCAGTAGTATCTCGCGAGCTAATGAAAAACTGTTTTTT

d_call: NA
cdr3_length: 14
j_call: TRBJ1-1
clone_size: NA
v_call: TRBV7-8
cdr3_aa: CASSLVGSDTEAFF
cdr3_nt: TGTGCCAGCAGCTTAGTGGGGAGTGACACTGAAGCTTTCTTT

d_call: NA
cdr3_length: 14
j_call: TRBJ2-3
clone_size: NA
v_call: TRBV19
cdr3_aa: CASTPRAGTDTQYF
cdr3_nt: TGTGCCAGTACCCCGCGGGCAGGCACAGATACGCAGTATTTT

d_call: TRBD2
cdr3_length: 13
j_call: TRBJ2-3
clone_size: NA
v_call: TRBV29-1
cdr3_aa: CSVVGGSHDTQYF
cdr3_nt: TGCAGCGTTGTCGGCGGGAGCCACGATACGCAGTATTTT

d_call: TRBD2
cdr3_length: 14
j_call: TRBJ2-1
clone_size: NA
v_call: TRBV11-3
cdr3_aa: CASSLGPGGNEQFF
cdr3_nt: TGTGCCAGCAGCTTAGGTCCGGGAGGCAATGAGCAGTTCTTC

d_call: NA
cdr3_length: 14
j_call: TRBJ2-7
clone_size: NA
v_call: TRBV28
cdr3_aa: CALNPGQGPYEQYF
cdr3_nt: TGTGCCCTCAACCCCGGGCAGGGGCCCTACGAGCAGTACTTC

d_call: NA
cdr3_length: 13
j_call: TRBJ1-5
clone_size: NA
v_call: TRBV5-6
cdr3_aa: CASSYGPNQPQHF
cdr3_nt: TGTGCCAGCAGCTACGGCCCCAACCAGCCCCAGCATTTT

d_call: TRBD1
cdr3_length: 14
j_call: TRBJ1-5
clone_size: NA
v_call: TRBV6-5
cdr3_aa: CASSSGQGVMPQHF
cdr3_nt: TGTGCCAGCAGTTCGGGACAGGGGGTTATGCCCCAGCATTTT

d_call: NA
cdr3_length: 14
j_call: TRBJ2-1
clone_size: NA
v_call: TRBV7-9
cdr3_aa: CASGLMGRDNEQFF
cdr3_nt: TGTGCCAGCGGGTTAATGGGGAGAGACAATGAGCAGTTCTTC

d_call: NA
cdr3_length: 17
j_call: TRBJ1-2
clone_size: NA
v_call: TRBV18
cdr3_aa: CASSHLGRVLINYGYTF
cdr3_nt: TGTGCCAGCTCACATCTTGGGCGGGTCCTAATCAACTATGGCTACACCTTC

d_call: NA
cdr3_length: 14
j_call: TRBJ1-2
clone_size: NA
v_call: TRBV6-1
cdr3_aa: CASSPGPANYGYTF
cdr3_nt: TGTGCCAGCAGCCCGGGACCTGCGAACTATGGCTACACCTTC

d_call: TRBD2
cdr3_length: 14
j_call: TRBJ2-3
clone_size: NA
v_call: TRBV7-3
cdr3_aa: CASSIAGGTDTQYF
cdr3_nt: TGTGCCAGCAGCATAGCGGGAGGAACAGATACGCAGTATTTT

d_call: NA
cdr3_length: 11
j_call: TRBJ2-7
clone_size: NA
v_call: TRBV29-1
cdr3_aa: CSVGGGKEQYF
cdr3_nt: TGCAGCGTTGGCGGAGGCAAGGAGCAGTACTTC

d_call: NA
cdr3_length: 16
j_call: TRBJ2-2
clone_size: NA
v_call: TRBV6-5
cdr3_aa: CASSYSGVANTGELFF
cdr3_nt: TGTGCCAGCAGTTACTCGGGGGTTGCGAACACCGGGGAGCTGTTTTTT

d_call: TRBD2
cdr3_length: 17
j_call: TRBJ2-1
clone_size: NA
v_call: TRBV2
cdr3_aa: CASSDPGGLAGYNEQFF
cdr3_nt: TGTGCCAGCAGTGACCCGGGTGGTCTAGCGGGCTACAATGAGCAGTTCTTC

d_call: NA
cdr3_length: 14
j_call: TRBJ2-3
clone_size: few
v_call: TRBV27
cdr3_aa: CASAFGGHTDTQYF
cdr3_nt: TGTGCCAGCGCTTTCGGGGGCCACACAGATACGCAGTATTTT

d_call: TRBD1
cdr3_length: 15
j_call: TRBJ1-5
clone_size: few
v_call: TRBV6-6
cdr3_aa: CASSHSTGEDQPQHF
cdr3_nt: TGTGCCAGCAGTCATTCGACAGGGGAGGATCAGCCCCAGCATTTT

d_call: TRBD2
cdr3_length: 14
j_call: TRBJ2-3
clone_size: NA
v_call: TRBV4-2
cdr3_aa: CASSLSGSTDTQYF
cdr3_nt: TGTGCCAGCAGCCTTAGCGGGAGCACAGATACGCAGTATTTT

d_call: NA
cdr3_length: 13
j_call: TRBJ1-4
clone_size: NA
v_call: TRBV6-6
cdr3_aa: CASTTGETGKLFF
cdr3_nt: TGTGCCAGCACAACAGGCGAAACGGGAAAACTGTTTTTT

d_call: NA
cdr3_length: 15
j_call: TRBJ2-3
clone_size: NA
v_call: TRBV27
cdr3_aa: CASSRNGASTDTQYF
cdr3_nt: TGTGCCAGCAGTCGGAACGGCGCCAGCACAGATACGCAGTATTTT

d_call: NA
cdr3_length: 13
j_call: TRBJ2-1
clone_size: NA
v_call: TRBV7-2
cdr3_aa: CASSLRVGNEQFF
cdr3_nt: TGTGCCAGCAGCTTAAGGGTAGGGAATGAGCAGTTCTTC

d_call: NA
cdr3_length: 16
j_call: TRBJ2-5
clone_size: NA
v_call: TRBV14
cdr3_aa: CASSQNWGYAQETQYF
cdr3_nt: TGTGCCAGCAGCCAAAATTGGGGATACGCACAAGAGACCCAGTACTTC

d_call: TRBD2
cdr3_length: 15
j_call: TRBJ2-1
clone_size: NA
v_call: TRBV11-3
cdr3_aa: CASSLGLAGNNEQFF
cdr3_nt: TGTGCCAGCAGCTTAGGACTAGCGGGCAACAATGAGCAGTTCTTC

d_call: TRBD1
cdr3_length: 14
j_call: TRBJ2-7
clone_size: few
v_call: TRBV13
cdr3_aa: CASSRDRGAGEQYF
cdr3_nt: TGTGCCAGCAGCCGAGACAGGGGGGCGGGAGAGCAGTACTTC

d_call: TRBD2
cdr3_length: 15
j_call: TRBJ2-2
clone_size: NA
v_call: TRBV12-5
cdr3_aa: CASGLGAGFTGELFF
cdr3_nt: TGTGCTAGTGGTTTGGGAGCGGGATTCACGGGGGAGCTGTTTTTT

d_call: NA
cdr3_length: 13
j_call: TRBJ2-2
clone_size: once
v_call: TRBV6-5
cdr3_aa: CASSLSGTGELFF
cdr3_nt: TGTGCCAGCAGTCTATCGGGAACCGGGGAGCTGTTTTTT

d_call: NA
cdr3_length: 13
j_call: TRBJ1-1
clone_size: NA
v_call: TRBV29-1
cdr3_aa: CSVEGQGNTEAFF
cdr3_nt: TGCAGCGTTGAAGGGCAGGGGAACACTGAAGCTTTCTTT

d_call: NA
cdr3_length: 14
j_call: TRBJ1-1
clone_size: NA
v_call: TRBV29-1
cdr3_aa: CSVLKGGPNTEAFF
cdr3_nt: TGCAGCGTCCTAAAGGGGGGTCCGAACACTGAAGCTTTCTTT

d_call: NA
cdr3_length: 11
j_call: TRBJ2-7
clone_size: NA
v_call: TRBV29-1
cdr3_aa: CSGPLAGEQYF
cdr3_nt: TGCAGCGGACCACTAGCTGGCGAGCAGTACTTC

d_call: TRBD1
cdr3_length: 12
j_call: TRBJ1-2
clone_size: NA
v_call: TRBV19
cdr3_aa: CASSGQGVMNTF
cdr3_nt: TGTGCCAGTAGCGGACAGGGGGTTATGAACACCTTC

d_call: TRBD2
cdr3_length: 17
j_call: TRBJ2-3
clone_size: NA
v_call: TRBV7-3
cdr3_aa: CASSLRSGTTTVDTQYF
cdr3_nt: TGTGCCAGCAGCTTAAGGAGCGGGACCACTACAGTAGATACGCAGTATTTT

d_call: TRBD1
cdr3_length: 14
j_call: TRBJ2-1
clone_size: NA
v_call: TRBV27
cdr3_aa: CASTFGQGHNEQFF
cdr3_nt: TGTGCCAGCACTTTTGGACAGGGCCACAATGAGCAGTTCTTC

d_call: NA
cdr3_length: 13
j_call: TRBJ2-7
clone_size: NA
v_call: TRBV5-1
cdr3_aa: CASSLSASYEQYF
cdr3_nt: TGCGCCAGCAGCTTGTCAGCGTCCTACGAGCAGTACTTC

d_call: NA
cdr3_length: 14
j_call: TRBJ2-6
clone_size: NA
v_call: TRBV30
cdr3_aa: CAWSRGSGANVLTF
cdr3_nt: TGTGCCTGGAGCCGGGGGTCTGGGGCCAACGTCCTGACTTTC

d_call: TRBD1
cdr3_length: 13
j_call: TRBJ2-3
clone_size: once
v_call: TRBV6-6
cdr3_aa: CASSRQGPDTQYF
cdr3_nt: TGTGCCAGCAGTAGACAGGGTCCAGATACGCAGTATTTT